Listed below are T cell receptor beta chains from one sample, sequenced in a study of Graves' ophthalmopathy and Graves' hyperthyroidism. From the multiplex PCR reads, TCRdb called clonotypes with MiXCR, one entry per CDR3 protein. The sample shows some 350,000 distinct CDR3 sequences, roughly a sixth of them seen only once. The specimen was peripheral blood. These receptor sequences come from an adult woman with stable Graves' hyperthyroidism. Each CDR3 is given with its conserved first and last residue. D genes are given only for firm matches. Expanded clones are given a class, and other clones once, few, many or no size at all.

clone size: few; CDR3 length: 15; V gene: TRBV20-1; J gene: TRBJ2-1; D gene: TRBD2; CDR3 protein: CSARPGLAGVHEKFF; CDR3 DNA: TGCAGTGCCCGACCGGGACTAGCGGGAGTTCATGAGAAGTTCTTC
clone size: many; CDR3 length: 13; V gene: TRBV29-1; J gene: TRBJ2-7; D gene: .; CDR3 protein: CSVEGTVSGEQYF; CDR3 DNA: TGCAGCGTTGAAGGGACAGTCTCCGGGGAGCAGTACTTC
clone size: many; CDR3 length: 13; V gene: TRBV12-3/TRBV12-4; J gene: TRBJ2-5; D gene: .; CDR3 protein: CASSLGQMETQYF; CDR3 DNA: TGTGCCAGCAGCTTGGGTCAGATGGAGACCCAGTACTTC
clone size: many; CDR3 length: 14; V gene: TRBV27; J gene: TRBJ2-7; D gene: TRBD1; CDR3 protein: CASSLTGGLGEQYF; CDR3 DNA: TGTGCCAGCAGTTTAACAGGGGGCTTAGGCGAGCAGTACTTC
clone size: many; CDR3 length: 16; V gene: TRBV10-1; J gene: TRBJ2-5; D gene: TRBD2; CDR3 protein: CASSAGTSGTQETQYF; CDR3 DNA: TGCGCCAGCAGCGCCGGGACTAGCGGAACCCAAGAGACCCAGTACTTC
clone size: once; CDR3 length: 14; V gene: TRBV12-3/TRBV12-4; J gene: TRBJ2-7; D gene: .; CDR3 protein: CASSFSDLPYEQYF; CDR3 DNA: TGTGCCAGCAGTTTTTCCGATCTACCCTACGAGCAGTACTTC
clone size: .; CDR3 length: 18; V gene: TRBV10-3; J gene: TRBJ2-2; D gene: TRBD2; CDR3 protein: CASTPLAGGRGSSGELFF; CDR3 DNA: TGTGCCTCAACTCCACTAGCGGGAGGCCGGGGGTCGTCCGGGGAGCTGTTTTTT
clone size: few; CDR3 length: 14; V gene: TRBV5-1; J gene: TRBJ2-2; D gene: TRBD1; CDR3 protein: CASSWDSNTGELFF; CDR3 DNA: TGCGCCAGCAGCTGGGACAGCAACACCGGGGAGCTGTTTTTT
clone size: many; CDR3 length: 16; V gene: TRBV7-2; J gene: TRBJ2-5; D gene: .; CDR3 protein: CASSWNTRLFQETQYF; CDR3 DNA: TGTGCCAGCAGCTGGAATACGCGCCTATTTCAAGAGACCCAGTACTTC
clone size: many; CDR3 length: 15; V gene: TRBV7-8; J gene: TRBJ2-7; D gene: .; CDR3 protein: CASSLWDLVNYEQYF; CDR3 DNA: TGTGCCAGCAGCTTATGGGACCTGGTCAATTACGAGCAGTACTTC
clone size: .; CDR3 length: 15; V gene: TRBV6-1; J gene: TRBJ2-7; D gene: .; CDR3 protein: CASRPVPAVSYEQYF; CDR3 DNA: TGTGCCAGCAGGCCCGTCCCGGCAGTCTCCTACGAGCAGTACTTC
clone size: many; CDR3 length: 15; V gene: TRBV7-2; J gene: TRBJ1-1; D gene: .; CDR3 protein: CASSIGRGMNTEAFF; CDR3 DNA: TGTGCCAGCAGCATCGGACGGGGAATGAACACTGAAGCTTTCTTT
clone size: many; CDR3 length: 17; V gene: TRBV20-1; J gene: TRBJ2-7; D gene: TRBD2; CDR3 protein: CSARDLGTSGKTYEQYF; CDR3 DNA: TGCAGTGCTAGAGATTTAGGGACTAGCGGTAAAACCTACGAGCAGTACTTC
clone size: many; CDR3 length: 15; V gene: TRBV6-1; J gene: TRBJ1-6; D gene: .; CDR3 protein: CASRQQGSYNSPLHF; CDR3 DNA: TGTGCCAGCAGGCAACAGGGCTCCTATAATTCACCCCTCCACTTT